This entry lists 3 T cell receptor beta chains sequenced from one sample in a study of coeliac disease. The method was immunoSEQ multiplex PCR; TCRdb's version includes in-frame clones alone and lacks a portion of them. The profile shows around 3,900 clones, almost 65% of them singletons. The material sequenced was lymphocytes from the gut lamina propria. These receptors were collected from a woman between 25 and 40 years old without celiac disease.

This chain uses TRBV5-6 with TRBJ2-1; 7 bases align to TRBD2. The CDR3 covers 15 residues. CDR1 is SGHDT and CDR2 is YYEEEE in the germline V gene. With 0 bases clipped from V and 2 bases from J, the junction kept 2 bases outside the gene matches. CDR3 amino acids: CASSLAGGAYNEQFF. The DNA for the CDR3 is TGTGCCAGCAGCTTGGCGGGGGGTGCCTACAATGAGCAGTTCTTC. The whole variable domain, remainder taken from reference TRBV5-6 and TRBJ2-1, is DAGVTQSPTHLIKTRGQQVTLRCSPKSGHDTVSWYQQALGQGPQFIFQYYEEEERQRGNFPDRFSGHQFPNYSSELNVNALLLGDSALYLCASSLAGGAYNEQFFGPGTRLTVL.

V is TRBV28 and J is TRBJ2-1, with unresolved D. The germline V and J ends were trimmed by 7 bases and 8 bases, with 9 bases remaining between them. The CDR3 has 11 amino acids. Germline V gene data show CDR1 as MDHEN and CDR2 as SYDVKM. The CDR3 protein is CASKSRDEQFF. For the CDR3, the DNA is TGTGCCAGCAAGTCCCGGGATGAGCAGTTCTTC.

The chain is built from TRBV28 and TRBJ1-2, with D unresolved. V was cut by 2 bases and J by 8 bases, with 12 bases left in between. Germline V gene data show CDR1 as MDHEN and CDR2 as SYDVKM. This CDR3 is 13 amino acids long. The CDR3 reads CASSLAQVGGYTF. The CDR3 nucleotides are TGTGCCAGCAGTTTAGCGCAGGTTGGGGGCTACACCTTC.